Listed below are T cell receptor beta chains from one sample, sequenced in a study of radiotherapy plus CTLA-4 blockade in lung cancer. Measured with immunoSEQ multiplex PCR; TCRdb has only the in-frame clones, and not every one. The data contain around 44,000 clones, 65% to 90% of them singletons. Here the sequenced sample was peripheral blood, taken from a patient treated with radiotherapy plus ipilimumab. These receptors all come from a human donor with non-small cell lung cancer that progressed on radiotherapy plus ipilimumab. Some clones in this sample may be carry-over from other donors' samples. The CDR3 runs from the conserved cysteine through the conserved F or W. The D gene is left open where the match is weak. A row's size may be missing; if present it is once, few, many or a size class.

V	J	size	D	DNA	CDR3
TRBV7-9	TRBJ1-6	NA	TRBD1	TGTGCCAGCGAGGGGGACAGCAATAATTCACCCCTCCACTTT	CASEGDSNNSPLHF
TRBV12-5	TRBJ1-5	once	NA	TGTGCTAGTGGTTTCACAGCAGGGATCCTGGGCAATCAGCCCCAGCATTTT	CASGFTAGILGNQPQHF
TRBV5-4	TRBJ2-3	once	NA	TGTGCCAGCAGCTTACTAGCAACGAGCACAGATACGCAGTATTTT	CASSLLATSTDTQYF
TRBV10-1	TRBJ1-1	NA	NA	TGCGCCAGCAGTTTTACTATAAACACTGAAGCTTTCTTT	CASSFTINTEAFF
TRBV19	TRBJ1-2	NA	NA	TGTGCCAGACCCTTTGGCGGTTTTAACTATGGCTACACCTTC	CARPFGGFNYGYTF
TRBV18	TRBJ2-7	few	NA	TGTGCCAGCTCAGGGGACAACTCCTACGAGCAGTACTTC	CASSGDNSYEQYF
TRBV18	TRBJ2-1	NA	NA	TGTGCCAGCTCCCACACGACTAGTAGCGGAGAAAGCTCCTACAATGAGCAGTTCTTC	CASSHTTSSGESSYNEQFF
TRBV7-6	TRBJ2-2	NA	NA	TGTGCCAGCAGCTTCGGGGAGAGTGCGAACACCGGGGAGCTGTTTTTT	CASSFGESANTGELFF
TRBV9	TRBJ2-1	NA	NA	TGTGCCAGCAGCGCCCAACTCGTGGATGAGCAGTTCTTC	CASSAQLVDEQFF
TRBV5-1	TRBJ1-3	NA	NA	TGCGCCAGCAGCTCCTCGCGGGGAGCGGCAGGAAACACCATATATTTT	CASSSSRGAAGNTIYF
TRBV4-1	TRBJ1-1	NA	NA	TGCGCCAGCAGCCAAGCAGCGGGGGTGAACACTGAAGCTTTCTTT	CASSQAAGVNTEAFF
TRBV4-2	TRBJ2-2	once	NA	TGTGCCAGCAGCCAAGTGTTAGGAGCCGGGGAGCTGTTTTTT	CASSQVLGAGELFF
TRBV27	TRBJ1-2	NA	NA	TGTGCCAGCAGTTCATTCGTTTCTAGCGGGGCAGGCTATGGCTACACCTTC	CASSSFVSSGAGYGYTF
TRBV5-1	TRBJ2-7	NA	TRBD2	TGCGCCAGCAGCCTGGGACTAAGCTCCTACGAGCAGTACTTC	CASSLGLSSYEQYF
TRBV5-4	TRBJ2-7	NA	NA	TGTGCCAGCAGCTTGGCTAGTAGCGACGGCGAGCAGTACTTC	CASSLASSDGEQYF
TRBV11-2	TRBJ1-2	once	NA	TGTGCCAGCAGCCGTCCTCTGGCAAATAACTATGGCTACACCTTC	CASSRPLANNYGYTF
TRBV15	TRBJ2-5	once	NA	TGTGCCACCAGCAGACTACCCTTCCCAGGCCAAGAGACCCAGTACTTC	CATSRLPFPGQETQYF
TRBV6-5	TRBJ2-3	NA	TRBD1	TGTGCCAGCAGACTGACAGGGTCAGATACGCAGTATTTT	CASRLTGSDTQYF
TRBV7-6	TRBJ2-1	NA	TRBD2	TGTGCCAGCAGCTCCCTAGCGGGACGGGACAATGAGCAGTTCTTC	CASSSLAGRDNEQFF
TRBV6-6	TRBJ2-7	NA	TRBD2	TGTGCCAGCTCCCGGCGGGAGGGCTACGAGCAGTACTTC	CASSRREGYEQYF
TRBV10-3	TRBJ2-3	once	NA	TGTGCCATCACCCCAGACTCGGCAGATACGCAGTATTTT	CAITPDSADTQYF
TRBV2	TRBJ2-2	NA	NA	TGTGCCAGCAAAGGGGTTCGAGAAACCGGGGAGCTGTTTTTT	CASKGVRETGELFF
TRBV7-2	TRBJ2-4	few	NA	TGTGCCAGCAGCTTACCCCGAGTAGCCAAAAACATTCAGTACTTC	CASSLPRVAKNIQYF
TRBV2	TRBJ2-2	NA	NA	TGTGCCAAGCAGGGCCCGAACACCGGGGAGCTGTTTTTT	CAKQGPNTGELFF
TRBV5-1	TRBJ2-4	NA	TRBD1	TGCGCCAGCAGCTTGGTGGTACAGGGGGCGAACATTCAGTACTTC	CASSLVVQGANIQYF
TRBV6-1	TRBJ2-1	NA	TRBD2	TGTGCCAGCAGTGAATTTGTAGCGGGGGACAATGAGCAGTTCTTC	CASSEFVAGDNEQFF